This paragraph covers one TCR beta chain sequence. The source of the sample is a study of blood T cell repertoires in COVID-19. Study-level background: The samples span acute and convalescent COVID-19 from the United States, Italy and Spain. The analysed material was cDNA or gDNA that came from T cells, B-cell-depleted T cells, or PBMCs.

Profiled with immunoSEQ multiplex PCR; TCRdb holds only in-frame clones, not every one. The sample yields a few hundred thousand clones, approximately 80% seen once. The CDR3 extends over 16 amino acids. Germline loops: CDR1 SGHVS, CDR2 FQNEAQ. Trimming pared 0 bases from V and 4 bases from J, leaving 16 bases between. This sequence joins TRBV7-8 and TRBJ2-7, with a tentative D call TRBD1 (5 bases). Sequencing was performed on peripheral blood. This clonotype was obtained from a woman older than 75 with acute or convalescent COVID-19. CDR3 loop: CASSLAPQGGSYEQYF. In nucleotides, the CDR3 is TGTGCCAGCAGCTTAGCCCCGCAGGGCGGATCGTACGAGCAGTACTTC.